Below are 14 T cell receptor beta chains sequenced from a single sample in a study of blood T cell repertoires in COVID-19. TCRdb's table, derived via immunoSEQ multiplex PCR, lists solely in-frame clones and lacks some. The sample has roughly 190,000 clones, more than 85% seen once. The sample comprised peripheral blood. These receptors were taken from a man aged 25-45 years with acute or convalescent COVID-19.

The chain links TRBV9 to TRBJ2-1; TRBD2 matches at 11 bases. CDR1 and CDR2 (germline): SGDLS, YYNGEE. The trim removed 5 bases at V and 9 bases at J, leaving 13 bases unmatched. The CDR3 is made up of 16 amino acids. DNA for the CDR3: TGTGCCAGCAGTGCCCTTTTAGGTACTAGCGGGGGTGAGCAGTTCTTC. This sequence encodes CASSALLGTSGGEQFF.

V gene TRBV19 combines with J gene TRBJ1-2, with a weak D call TRBD1 (6 bases). Trimming pared 8 bases from V and 7 bases from J, leaving 14 bases between. This CDR3 spans 12 amino acids. Germline CDR1 LNHDA, CDR2 SQIVND (reference sequence). This CDR3 reads CASVSGTIGYTF. As DNA, the CDR3 is TGTGCCAGTGTTTCCGGGACAATTGGCTACACCTTC.

The chain links TRBV29-1 to TRBJ1-1; tentative D call: TRBD1 (6 bases). V lost 7 bases to trimming and J lost 0 bases, with 15 bases between them. The CDR3 length is 14 residues. The germline V gene encodes CDR1 SQVTM and CDR2 ANQGSEA. This CDR3 reads CSATKQGVNTEAFF. DNA for the CDR3: TGCAGCGCCACCAAACAGGGAGTGAACACTGAAGCTTTCTTT.

The chain couples TRBV28 to TRBJ2-3, with no clear D. CDR3 length: 12 residues. Trimming stripped 6 bases from V and 5 bases from J, with 9 bases between. Germline CDR1 reads MDHEN; CDR2 reads SYDVKM. The CDR3 DNA follows: TGTGCCAGCAGCCTAACCGTAGATACGCAGTATTTT. Translated, it gives CASSLTVDTQYF.

CDR3 DNA sequence: TGCGCCAGCAGCTTGTCTTCTAGCGGGACAGATACGCAGTATTTT. Protein product: CASSLSSSGTDTQYF. The V and J genes are TRBV5-1 and TRBJ2-3, with TRBD2 identical over 8 bases. Trimming at V came to 1 base and at J to 3 bases, leaving 4 bases not matched to a gene. The germline CDR1 and CDR2 sequences are SGHRS and YFSETQ. This CDR3 is 15 amino acids long.

The V call is TRBV5-4, the J call TRBJ1-6; D unclear. CDR3 size: 17 residues. The germline V and J ends were trimmed by 4 bases and 8 bases, with 22 bases remaining between them. Germline V gives CDR1 SGHNT, CDR2 YYREEE (reference sequence). The CDR3 spells CASSPSLEALRYSPLHF. The DNA for the CDR3 is TGTGCCAGCAGCCCGTCCCTTGAGGCTCTAAGGTATTCACCCCTCCACTTT. Combining the CDR3 with reference TRBV5-4 and TRBJ1-6 gives the whole variable domain ETGVTQSPTHLIKTRGQQVTLRCSSQSGHNTVSWYQQALGQGPQFIFQYYREEENGRGNFPPRFSGLQFPNYSSELNVNALELDDSALYLCASSPSLEALRYSPLHFGNGTRLTVT.

J is TRBJ1-1 and V is TRBV11-2, with D unclear. Trimming removed 2 bases from V and 1 base from J, with 5 bases in between. The CDR3 consists of 13 residues. CDR1 is SGHAT and CDR2 is FQNNGV in the germline V gene. CDR3 in DNA: TGTGCCAGCAGCTTATCTCGGAACACTGAAGCTTTCTTT. Encoded protein: CASSLSRNTEAFF.

The gene calls are TRBV18 and TRBJ1-1; no reliable D call. This CDR3 contains 13 residues. CDR1 is KGHSH and CDR2 is LQKENI in the germline V gene. V was trimmed by 6 bases and J by 13 bases, leaving 21 bases between them. This CDR3 reads CASSQLEGEMVFF. Here the CDR3 DNA reads TGTGCCAGCTCCCAGCTCGAGGGTGAAATGGTTTTCTTT.

J is TRBJ1-6 and V is TRBV27; perhaps TRBD1 as D (6 bases). Germline loops: CDR1 MNHEY, CDR2 SMNVEV (reference sequence). This CDR3 has 15 residues. V lost 6 bases and J lost 7, with 16 bases in between. CDR3 amino acids: CASSRPGQGNSPLHF. As DNA, the CDR3 is TGTGCCAGCAGCCGACCGGGACAAGGAAATTCACCCCTCCACTTT.

The CDR3: CASSRQNSGNTIYF. The CDR3 DNA sequence: TGTGCCAGTAGCCGACAGAACTCTGGAAACACCATATATTTT. This chain links TRBV19 with TRBJ1-3; TRBD1 is a possible D gene (5 bases). Germline V gives CDR1 LNHDA, CDR2 SQIVND (reference sequence). V dropped 6 bases and J dropped 0 bases, with 9 bases sitting between them. The CDR3 is made up of 14 amino acids.

The V and J genes are TRBV19 and TRBJ1-4, with 7 bases matching TRBD1. Germline CDR1 LNHDA, CDR2 SQIVND (reference sequence). The CDR3 consists of 12 residues. V shed 6 bases and J 7 bases; nucleotides not matched to a gene: 2. CDR3 in DNA: TGTGCCAGTAGAGGGGGCAGTGAAAAACTGTTTTTT. Translating it yields CASRGGSEKLFF.

The gene calls are TRBV19 and TRBJ1-3; D ambiguous. Deletions cut 4 bases from V and 5 bases from J, with 9 bases between. The germline V gene encodes CDR1 LNHDA and CDR2 SQIVND (reference sequence). The CDR3 consists of 13 residues. For the CDR3, the DNA is TGTGCCAGTAGTAGGGGAGGTCGAAACACCATATATTTT. Translation gives CASSRGGRNTIYF.

J is TRBJ2-7 and V is TRBV30; D is ambiguous. CDR3 length equals 12 residues. Trimming removed 0 bases at V and 4 bases at J, with 7 bases between. Germline V gene data show CDR1 as GTSNPN and CDR2 as SVGIG (reference sequence). In nucleotides, the CDR3 is TGTGCCTGGAGTGTAGTTGAGTACGAGCAGTACTTC. It specifies CAWSVVEYEQYF.

This clone has just one count. The genes are TRBV4-1 and TRBJ2-3; 14 nucleotides line up with TRBD2. V lost 5 bases, J lost 3 bases, and 1 base stayed unmatched. This CDR3 contains 15 residues. CDR1 and CDR2 (germline): MGHRA, YSYEKL. This chain's CDR3 is CASSGLAGGTDTQYF. CDR3 nucleotide sequence: TGCGCCAGCAGCGGACTAGCGGGAGGTACAGATACGCAGTATTTT.